One sample yielded the 3 T cell receptor beta chains listed below, sequenced in a study of shared clonotypes between healthy human individuals. The naive CD8 population came from CD45RO-negative cells selected for CCR7, without terminally differentiated effector memory CD45RA+ cells. Some clones are missing from TCRdb's copy, which holds only in-frame ones; the method was immunoSEQ multiplex PCR. This table holds approximately 2,000,000 clones, 80% to 95% found once. Sequencing was performed on naive CD8+ T cells from PBMCs. These receptor sequences come from a man aged 18 to 30 in good health. Some clones in this sample may be carry-over from other donors' samples.

The rearrangement joins TRBV7-9 to TRBJ2-2; 8 bases match TRBD2. Looked up from germline, CDR1 is SEHNR and CDR2 is FQNEAQ (reference sequence). The length of the CDR3 is 13 residues. V shed 5 bases and J 9 bases; nucleotides not matched to a gene: 5. The CDR3 DNA is TGTGCCAGCAGCATGAAGCGGGAGAGGGAGCTGTTTTTT. Translation: CASSMKRERELFF.

Written as DNA, the CDR3 is TGCGCCAGCAGCCAAGGGGGGCGAGGGGGGTCTGGAAACACCATATATTTT. This encodes CASSQGGRGGSGNTIYF. The J gene is TRBJ1-3, the V gene TRBV4-1, with D tentatively TRBD1 (6 bases). Germline CDR1 MGHRA, CDR2 YSYEKL. The germline V and J ends were trimmed by 1 base and 1 base, with 14 bases remaining between them. The CDR3 consists of 17 residues.

This chain joins TRBV11-2 and TRBJ2-1; D possibly matches TRBD1 or TRBD2 (5 bases each). V was clipped by 4 bases and J by 9 bases, with 13 bases between them. Germline V gene sequence: CDR1 SGHAT, CDR2 FQNNGV. The CDR3 consists of 13 residues. CDR3 DNA sequence: TGTGCCAGCAGCTATGGGGCTAGCTCTGAGCAGTTCTTC. It specifies CASSYGASSEQFF.